Presented here are 11 T cell receptor beta chains from one specimen sequenced in a study of response to subunit inactivated influenza vaccine. TCRdb recomputed calls from the RT-PCR reads with MiXCR, one row per CDR3 protein. The sample lists about 540,000 distinct CDR3 sequences, under 25% occurring once. The data also belong to a second study, concerning T cells expressing NK-cell markers. From that second work: 5'RACE template switching with UMIs produced the TCR beta cDNA.

This sample comprised CD4+ T cells sorted from PBMCs, obtained about 13 days after vaccination. These TCRs come from a man aged 45-60 years who received an inactivated influenza vaccine.

The rearrangement joins TRBV20-1 to TRBJ2-7; TRBD1 aligns across 9 bases. Germline V gene data show CDR1 as DFQATT and CDR2 as SNEGSKA (reference sequence). This CDR3 contains 12 residues. Losses at the gene ends were 8 bases for V and 6 bases for J; bases not matched to a gene: 8. The DNA of the CDR3 is TGCAGTCCCGGACAGGGGAAGGGCGAGCAGTACTTC. Its protein product is CSPGQGKGEQYF.

This clonotype showed up just a few times. The chain uses TRBV4-3 and TRBJ2-7, with TRBD2 matching 10 bases. The germline gives CDR1 LGHNA, CDR2 YSLEER. V gave up 0 bases and J gave up 0 bases; unmatched junction bases: 5. This CDR3 region has 17 residues. CDR3 amino acids: CASSQDGGLASSYEQYF. The CDR3 nucleotides are TGCGCCAGCAGCCAAGATGGGGGACTAGCGTCCTCCTACGAGCAGTACTTC.

This clonotype showed up just a few times. The CDR3 loop reads CSAPDPTGIETQYF. The CDR3 DNA is TGCAGTGCTCCCGACCCGACAGGGATAGAGACCCAGTACTTC. The chain uses TRBV20-1 and TRBJ2-5, with 7 bases matching TRBD1. V trimming: 5 bases; J trimming: 4 bases; junction bases outside the gene matches: 10. This CDR3 region has 14 residues. Germline values: CDR1 DFQATT, CDR2 SNEGSKA (reference sequence).

The chain combines TRBV20-1 with TRBJ2-7; D might be TRBD2 (5 bases). Germline CDR1 reads DFQATT; CDR2 reads SNEGSKA (reference sequence). V gave up 5 bases and J gave up 4 bases, with 15 bases separating them. CDR3 size: 13 residues. CDR3 loop: CSAPVATGYEQYF. The CDR3 DNA is TGCAGTGCTCCCGTCGCGACGGGGTACGAGCAGTACTTC.

This chain links TRBV12-3 or TRBV12-4 with TRBJ2-1; the match to TRBD2 covers 11 bases. J gave up 5 bases and V 4 bases, and 4 bases lay outside the gene matches. This CDR3 comprises 15 residues. The CDR3 spells CASSSRLAGNNEQFF. The CDR3, as DNA: TGTGCCAGCAGTTCGCGACTAGCGGGGAACAATGAGCAGTTCTTC.

In its sample, this clonotype was seen a few times. CDR3 region: CASSLVETSGSDEQFF. The CDR3 nucleotides read TGCGCCAGCAGCTTGGTGGAGACTAGCGGGAGTGATGAGCAGTTCTTC. The chain combines TRBV5-1 with TRBJ2-1; 12 nucleotides line up with TRBD2. V lost 0 bases and J lost 8; bases outside the gene matches: 6. CDR3 length: 16 residues. The germline gives CDR1 SGHRS, CDR2 YFSETQ.

The chain joins TRBV18 to TRBJ2-5, with D unresolved. Germline CDR1 and CDR2: KGHSH and LQKENI. CDR3 length equals 17 residues. Deletions cut 10 bases from V and 2 bases from J, with 26 bases between. CDR3 nucleotide sequence: TGTGCCACCTCCTTGGGGAAGTCTGTGGCAAATCAAGAGACCCAGTACTTC. Amino acids: CATSLGKSVANQETQYF.

The rearrangement joins TRBV6-2 or TRBV6-3 to TRBJ2-2, with a weak D call TRBD1 (5 bases). The CDR3 spans 16 residues. Trimming cost V 9 bases and J 3 bases, with 20 bases left between them. CDR1 is MNHEY, CDR2 SVGEGT, per germline. The CDR3 region is CASSRYRRIDTGELFF. The CDR3 DNA reads TGTGCCAGTTCCCGTTACAGGCGGATAGACACCGGGGAGCTGTTTTTT.

The V and J genes are TRBV20-1 and TRBJ1-5; TRBD1 matches 10 bases. Germline CDR1 and CDR2: DFQATT and SNEGSKA (reference sequence). Trimming took 1 base from V and 9 from J; bases not matched to a gene: 9. The CDR3 has 15 residues. CDR3 protein: CSARGQGASLRPQHF. The CDR3 coding sequence is TGCAGTGCTAGAGGACAGGGGGCGAGTTTACGGCCCCAGCATTTT.

Concerning this clonotype: One junction end does not reproduce the germline sequence, and a read error may be involved. The V and J genes are TRBV20-1 and TRBJ1-6; 7 bases align to TRBD1. From germline, CDR1 is DFQATT and CDR2 SNEGSKA (reference sequence). This CDR3 is built from 17 residues. CDR3 loop: CCARDRFKGANDSPLHF. The CDR3 nucleotides read TGCTGTGCTAGAGATCGGTTTAAGGGGGCTAACGATTCACCCCTCCACTTT.

The chain joins TRBV12-3 or TRBV12-4 to TRBJ2-2, with TRBD2 as a possible D gene (5 bases). This CDR3 comprises 16 residues. V lost 6 bases, J lost 4 bases, and 18 bases lay in between. CDR3 nucleotide sequence: TGTGCCAGCAGGTCTACCGGGATCAGCTTCACCGGGGAGCTGTTTTTT. Encoded protein: CASRSTGISFTGELFF.